This T cell receptor (beta chain) was sequenced in a study of human T cells and chemical hapten exposure. Overall study context: The study lasted 20 to 25 weeks, and patients were dosed weekly with diphenylcyclopropenone on the scalp throughout.

This clonotype was seen a handful of times. MiXCR, run by TCRdb on the RACE reads, gives a single entry per CDR3 protein. Among 190,000 or so distinct CDR3 sequences listed, 24% were seen once. Indicated time point: patch test 3, about 24 weeks after DPC sensitization. Treatment noted: therapeutic diphenylcyclopropenone sensitization with weekly scalp DPC. Blood sampling occurred before each patch-test application. Specimen: whole blood, collected in connection with sensitization to the hapten diphenylcyclopropenone (DPC). This TCR was recovered from a woman aged 40 to 50 with alopecia areata. Some clones in this sample may be carry-over from other donors' samples.

The CDR3, as DNA: TGTGCCAGCAGGGCCTATCGGCAGTACTTC. Translated: CASRAYRQYF. The chain combines TRBV6-5 with TRBJ2-7; D gene uncertain. This CDR3 region has 10 residues. Looked up from germline, CDR1 is MNHEY and CDR2 is SVGAGI. The V and J ends lost 6 bases and 9 bases respectively, with 9 bases between them.